This TCR beta chain was found in a study of shared clonotypes between healthy human individuals. As regards this clone: Its antigen remains unidentified. Different DNA sequences within this sample yield the same CDR3.

TCRdb's table, derived via immunoSEQ multiplex PCR, lists solely in-frame clones and lacks some. The sample lists 650,000 to 800,000 clones; 72% were seen once. Findings and limits, study-wide: In the sorted subsets, rarefaction showed sequencing was incomplete despite large depth.

The TCR originated in a woman younger than 45 in good health. Sequenced: memory CD4+ T cells sorted from blood. Subset given: CD45RA-negative fraction.

The CDR3 protein is CSVLTSGVQETQYF. The DNA for the CDR3 is TGCAGCGTTTTGACTAGCGGGGTACAAGAGACCCAGTACTTC. The chain uses TRBV29-1 and TRBJ2-5; 11 bases fit TRBD2. Germline CDR1 and CDR2: SQVTM and ANQGSEA. V was clipped by 5 bases and J by 2 bases; unmatched bases: 4. The CDR3 is made up of 14 amino acids.